This T cell receptor beta chain was recovered during a study of Ad26.COV2.S vaccination and SARS-CoV-2 variants. Study-level findings and limits: The TCR breadth and depth analyses may have understated or missed part of the total T cell responses.

Generated by immunoSEQ multiplex PCR, the TCRdb table keeps only in-frame clones and is missing some. The sample lists hundreds of thousands of clones, just over 90% occurring once. Germline CDR1 and CDR2: KGHSH and LQKENI. This CDR3 region has 16 residues. V lost 1 base to trimming and J lost 3 bases, with 12 bases between them. To note about this clone: Its target is not known.

The clonotype comes from a human donor who had recovered from COVID-19. The sample in question was peripheral blood, obtained after recovery from COVID-19. The chain employs TRBV18 and TRBJ1-4; the D gene is possibly TRBD1 (5 bases). In DNA form, the CDR3 reads TGTGCCAGCTCACCACAGGGGAAATTGTCTAATGAAAAACTGTTTTTT. Protein product: CASSPQGKLSNEKLFF. Combining the CDR3 with reference TRBV18 and TRBJ1-4 gives the whole variable domain NAGVMQNPRHLVRRRGQEARLRCSPMKGHSHVYWYRQLPEEGLKFMVYLQKENIIDESGMPKERFSAEFPKEGPSILRIQQVVRGDSAAYFCASSPQGKLSNEKLFFGSGTQLSVL.